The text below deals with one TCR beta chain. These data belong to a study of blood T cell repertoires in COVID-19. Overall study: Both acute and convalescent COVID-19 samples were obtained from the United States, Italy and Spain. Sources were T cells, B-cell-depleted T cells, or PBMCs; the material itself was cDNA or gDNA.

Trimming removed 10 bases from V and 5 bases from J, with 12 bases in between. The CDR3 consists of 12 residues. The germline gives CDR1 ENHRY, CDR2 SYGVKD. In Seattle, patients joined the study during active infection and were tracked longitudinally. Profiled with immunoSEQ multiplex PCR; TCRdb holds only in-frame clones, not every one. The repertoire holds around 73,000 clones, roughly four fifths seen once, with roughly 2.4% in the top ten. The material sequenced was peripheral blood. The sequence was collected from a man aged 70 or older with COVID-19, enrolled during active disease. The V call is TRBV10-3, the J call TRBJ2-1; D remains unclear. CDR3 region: CATSLTDNEQFF. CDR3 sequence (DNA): TGTGCCACCTCATTGACTGACAATGAGCAGTTCTTC.